These T cell receptor beta chains were read from a single sample in a study of T-cell memory formation after mild COVID-19. Via MiXCR, TCRdb re-called the 5' RACE reads, giving one row per CDR3 protein. The top ten clones hold approximately 1.5% of a sample with tens of thousands of distinct CDR3 sequences, 7.3% of them seen once. Input material: PBMCs or a T cell subset sorted from them (not recorded which). The receptors were gathered from a man aged 18 to 30 who had mild COVID-19 (a few samples of this study predate the infection). Cell type and time point are not known. CDR3s include the opening cysteine and the closing phenylalanine or tryptophan. The listing skips clone size in some rows; elsewhere it reads once, few, many or a size class.

>few|TRBV12-3/TRBV12-4|TRBJ1-2
CASSPLLQGASGYTF
>many|TRBV5-1|TRBJ1-2
CASSPGGATYGYTF
>many|TRBV4-1|TRBJ2-3
CASSQRDDTQYF
>few|TRBV7-7|TRBJ2-3
CASSAGTAADTQYF
>-|TRBV5-1|TRBJ2-6
CASSLVSGVSGANVLTF
>-|TRBV7-2|TRBJ1-1
CASSLRLTEAFF
>-|TRBV20-1|TRBJ1-5
CSASVGPSNQPQHF
>few|TRBV6-5|TRBJ1-5
CASSYSSAGGSNQPQHF
>-|TRBV7-2|TRBJ2-2
CASSSRTSPSGELFF
>-|TRBV5-4|TRBJ1-2
CASSLATILGGYTF
>-|TRBV4-3|TRBJ2-2
CASSHGQGTGELFF
>few|TRBV20-1|TRBJ2-7
CSASTGGVYEQYF
>-|TRBV2|TRBJ1-3
CASNGEAGNTIYF
>few|TRBV4-3|TRBJ2-1
CASSQGVGRDYNEQFF
>-|TRBV6-6|TRBJ2-7
CASKQIYEQYF
>-|TRBV5-1|TRBJ2-4
CASSATSGGNIQYF
>-|TRBV5-1|TRBJ1-6
CASSADRGNSPLHF
>-|TRBV20-1|TRBJ2-1
CSAILAGTNEQFF
>few|TRBV10-1|TRBJ2-4
CASSERLAKNIQYF
>-|TRBV5-1|TRBJ2-5
CASSILPGGNQETQYF
>few|TRBV5-6|TRBJ1-2
CASSQRIDRGGYTF
>-|TRBV7-2|TRBJ2-1
CASSLEDWEDSKFF
>few|TRBV6-2/TRBV6-3|TRBJ2-1
CASSYSISYNEQFF
>-|TRBV7-8|TRBJ1-5
CASSFTNSNQPQHF
>many|TRBV6-6|TRBJ2-3
CASSYPREGSSTDTQYF
>-|TRBV19|TRBJ1-1
CASSPTWGTEAFF
>many|TRBV7-3|TRBJ2-3
CASSLNQGDTQYF
>-|TRBV20-1|TRBJ2-1
CSARLATKSYNEQFF
>-|TRBV29-1|TRBJ1-4
CSVAGTGSVEKLFF
>few|TRBV20-1|TRBJ2-3
CSANRGDTQYF
>-|TRBV7-2|TRBJ2-3
CAASGASVTDTQYF
>-|TRBV2|TRBJ1-4
CASSRWTGEGKLFF
>-|TRBV28|TRBJ2-2
CASTLGGANTGELFF
>many|TRBV4-2|TRBJ2-2
CASSQDPGALNTGELFF
>many|TRBV18|TRBJ2-5
CASSPTPRQAKTQYF
>-|TRBV7-2|TRBJ1-4
CASSIQLTNEKLFF
>-|TRBV4-3|TRBJ2-3
CASSQDPPGGGTDTQYF
>few|TRBV18|TRBJ1-3
CASSPIKFSGNTIYF
>many|TRBV6-5|TRBJ2-3
CASSYGQTGTSTDTQYF
>many|TRBV20-1|TRBJ2-5
CSAGGPTGETQYF
>-|TRBV12-3/TRBV12-4|TRBJ2-2
CASSLVRNGELFF
>many|TRBV5-1|TRBJ2-1
CASSFHNEQFF
>many|TRBV20-1|TRBJ2-7
CSAQQGNEQYF
>many|TRBV5-1|TRBJ1-1
CASSVDRAGTEAFF
>many|TRBV7-3|TRBJ2-3
CASSLSPSLGTDTQYF
>few|TRBV12-3/TRBV12-4|TRBJ2-3
CASSLDTYTDTQYF
>medium-sized|TRBV7-3|TRBJ2-1
CASSLRGNEQFF
>-|TRBV30|TRBJ2-7
CAWTTSGYEQYF
>few|TRBV19|TRBJ1-2
CASIKFDRATYGYTF